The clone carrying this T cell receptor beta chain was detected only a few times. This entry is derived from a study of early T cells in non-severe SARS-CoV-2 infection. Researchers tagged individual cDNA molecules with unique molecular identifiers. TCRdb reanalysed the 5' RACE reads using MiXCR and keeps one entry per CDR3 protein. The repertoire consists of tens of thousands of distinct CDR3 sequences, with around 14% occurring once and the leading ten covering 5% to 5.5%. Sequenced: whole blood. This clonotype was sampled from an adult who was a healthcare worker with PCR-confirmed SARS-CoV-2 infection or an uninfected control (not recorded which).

As DNA, the CDR3 is TGCGCCAGCAGCTTGGCCTTGGCTAGCGGGAGTGATACGCAGTATTTT. Amino acids: CASSLALASGSDTQYF. J is TRBJ2-3 and V is TRBV5-1; 10 bases map to TRBD2. This CDR3 is built from 16 residues. The germline V gene has CDR1 SGHRS and CDR2 YFSETQ. Losses at the gene ends were 0 bases for V and 6 bases for J; bases not matched to a gene: 7.